The sequence of this T cell receptor beta chain was determined in a study of pediatric ulcerative colitis. Overall study results and limits: A couple of rectal clonotypes were found only in ulcerative colitis patients, all of them. Two patients' blood samples yielded substantially fewer templates.

This clone has just a few counts. Its specificity is unknown. Rectal tissue came from one to two pinch biopsies taken at colonoscopy. CDR1 and CDR2 from the germline V gene are MNHNY and SVGAGI (reference sequence). The CDR3 consists of 14 residues. V lost 6 bases, J lost 9 bases, and 18 bases lay in between. Produced via immunoSEQ multiplex PCR; TCRdb's table is partial and in-frame only. The table has 45,000 to 55,000 clones, roughly 79% seen once. Sequenced input: gut tissue. This TCR came from a girl aged 5-17 years with moderate ulcerative colitis. V and J are TRBV6-6 and TRBJ1-5; the D is unclear. The CDR3 spells CASSLGPLVGPQHF. The CDR3 nucleotides are TGTGCCAGCAGCCTCGGTCCCCTCGTAGGGCCCCAGCATTTT.